This passage covers 19 T cell receptor beta chains from one sample sequenced in a study of PD-1 blockade in classical Hodgkin lymphoma. This table comes from immunoSEQ multiplex PCR, and its TCRdb copy is limited to in-frame clones, with some not included. In the table there are about 93,000 clones, around 90% of which are singletons. Following autologous stem cell transplantation, relapse occurred in every patient, and exposure to brentuximab vedotin varied. The sequences come from peripheral blood mononuclear cells (PBMCs), collected before the second cycle of nivolumab. The receptors derive from a human donor with classical Hodgkin lymphoma.

The rearrangement uses TRBV4-1 and TRBJ1-1; D possibly corresponds to TRBD1 (6 bases). V was shortened by 5 bases and J by 4 bases, with 17 bases between the two germline ends. Germline values: CDR1 MGHRA, CDR2 YSYEKL. The CDR3 covers 15 residues. The CDR3 loop reads CASSDEGDGGTEAFF. CDR3 bases: TGCGCCAGCAGCGACGAGGGGGATGGGGGCACTGAAGCTTTCTTT.

The chain recombines TRBV27 with TRBJ2-7; a weak D match, TRBD2 (6 bases). Trimming took 6 bases from V and 2 from J, leaving 17 bases between them. The CDR3 contains 15 residues. In germline, CDR1 is MNHEY, CDR2 SMNVEV (reference sequence). Here the CDR3 DNA reads TGTGCCAGCAGCCCTCACGGGACTCCCCCCTACGAGCAGTACTTC. This sequence encodes CASSPHGTPPYEQYF.

This rearrangement joins TRBV10-2 to TRBJ2-1, with 10 bases aligning to TRBD2. Germline V CDR1 and CDR2: WSHSY, SAAADI. The CDR3 spans 14 residues. J gave up 7 bases and V 6 bases, and 6 bases lay outside the gene matches. The CDR3 here is CASRLAGVHNEQFF. CDR3 bases: TGCGCCAGCAGGCTAGCGGGAGTGCATAATGAGCAGTTCTTC.

The chain has TRBV5-5 and TRBJ1-5; D not resolved. CDR1 is SGHKS and CDR2 is YYEKEE in the germline V gene (reference sequence). This CDR3 is built from 14 residues. Trimming stripped 1 base from V and 1 base from J, with 6 bases between. CDR3 nucleotides: TGTGCCAGCAGCTTGCGGGGAAGCAATCAGCCCCAGCATTTT. Translated: CASSLRGSNQPQHF.

This chain joins TRBV5-5 and TRBJ2-1; TRBD2 matches at 8 bases. V gave up 4 bases and J gave up 12 bases; unmatched junction bases: 12. Germline CDR1 is SGHKS and CDR2 is YYEKEE (reference sequence). This CDR3 spans 14 amino acids. The CDR3 loop reads CASSPPRRAGGQFF. The CDR3 coding sequence is TGTGCCAGCAGCCCTCCCCGACGGGCGGGAGGGCAGTTCTTC.

V is TRBV28 and J is TRBJ1-5; D remains unclear. The CDR3 totals 14 residues. V was pared by 4 bases and J by 3 bases, with 10 bases between. CDR1 MDHEN and CDR2 SYDVKM come from the germline V gene. CDR3: CASSSDSVNQPQHF. The CDR3 nucleotides are TGTGCCAGCAGTTCCGACTCAGTCAATCAGCCCCAGCATTTT.

The chain uses TRBV11-2 and TRBJ2-5; perhaps TRBD2 as D (6 bases). With 0 bases removed from V and 10 bases from J, the gap between germline ends came to 18 bases. Germline V gene data show CDR1 as SGHAT and CDR2 as FQNNGV. This CDR3 has 15 residues. The CDR3 region is CASSLDLPAGDVQYF. For the CDR3, the DNA is TGTGCCAGCAGCTTAGATCTTCCAGCGGGTGACGTCCAGTACTTC.

The chain carries TRBV5-4 and TRBJ1-4; D possibly corresponds to TRBD1 (6 bases). CDR3 length equals 14 residues. V was clipped by 4 bases and J by 3 bases, with 10 bases between them. CDR1 and CDR2 (germline): SGHNT, YYREEE (reference sequence). The CDR3 nucleotides read TGTGCCAGCAGCCCACAGGGATCTAATGAAAAACTGTTTTTT. This sequence encodes CASSPQGSNEKLFF.

Concerning this clone itself: Sequence at one end of the junction differs from germline and may be a read error. The chain employs TRBV5-3 and TRBJ1-2; unclear D gene. TRBV5-3 is sorted into the ORF group, with uncertain function. The CDR3 sequence is 10 residues long. The CDR3 DNA is TGTGCCAGAAGCTTGGATTTTTCCCCTTTC. Translating it yields CARSLDFSPF.

The chain carries TRBV28 and TRBJ2-7; the match to TRBD2 covers 7 bases. The V segment lost 7 bases and the J segment 1 base; nucleotides outside the gene matches: 16. The CDR3 has 17 amino acids. Germline-derived CDR1 and CDR2 are MDHEN and SYDVKM. CDR3 region: CASNQPRASGNSYEQYF. CDR3 DNA sequence: TGTGCCAGCAACCAACCCCGGGCCAGCGGGAATTCCTACGAGCAGTACTTC.

The genes are TRBV7-2 and TRBJ1-2, with 7 nucleotides matching TRBD1. Looked up from germline, CDR1 is SGHTA and CDR2 is FQGNSA. The V segment lost 1 base and the J segment 7 bases; nucleotides outside the gene matches: 15. This CDR3 has 17 residues. CDR3 DNA sequence: TGTGCCAGCAGCTTAGACCCAGGGGGTTTTTCAACTAGTGGCTACACCTTC. Its translation is CASSLDPGGFSTSGYTF.

This clone has only a few counts. The rearrangement joins TRBV27 to TRBJ2-7; a weak D match, TRBD2 (6 bases). Germline CDR1 MNHEY, CDR2 SMNVEV (reference sequence). The CDR3 totals 15 residues. V shed 4 bases and J shed 3 bases, with 16 bases lying between them. CDR3 nucleotide sequence: TGTGCCAGCAGTTCCCCGAGTGCGGGGAGCTACGAGCAGTACTTC. This codes for CASSSPSAGSYEQYF.

This chain uses TRBV2 with TRBJ1-2; 9 bases agree with TRBD1. This CDR3 spans 15 amino acids. CDR1 is SNHLY and CDR2 is FYNNEI in the germline V gene. V lost 6 bases to trimming and J lost 2 bases; unmatched junction nucleotides: 7. CDR3 residues: CASRSSGTGNYGYTF. CDR3 nucleotide sequence: TGTGCCAGCAGATCCTCCGGGACAGGGAACTATGGCTACACCTTC.

The rearrangement joins TRBV2 to TRBJ2-2; 10 nucleotides agree with TRBD1. CDR1 and CDR2 (germline): SNHLY, FYNNEI. J gave up 4 bases and V 8 bases, and 4 bases lay outside the gene matches. The CDR3 runs 14 residues. The CDR3 DNA sequence: TGTGCCAGCGGGTGGACAGGGGGCACCGGGGAGCTGTTTTTT. Amino acids: CASGWTGGTGELFF.

The chain carries TRBV25-1 and TRBJ2-4, with TRBD2 identical over 7 bases. CDR1 and CDR2 from the germline V gene are MGHDK and SYGVNS. The V gene end was trimmed by 6 bases and the J gene end by 5 bases; junction bases not matched to a gene: 10. The CDR3 extends over 15 amino acids. CDR3 sequence: CASSDDRDYQNIQYF. CDR3 bases: TGTGCCAGCAGCGACGACCGGGACTACCAAAACATTCAGTACTTC.

V is TRBV27 and J is TRBJ2-2; 13 bases line up with TRBD2. Germline V gene data show CDR1 as MNHEY and CDR2 as SMNVEV (reference sequence). The CDR3 sequence is 20 residues long. The junction had 8 bases not matched to a gene; V was cut back by 1 base and J by 0 bases. CDR3: CASSLYQTSGRASNTGELFF. CDR3 nucleotides: TGTGCCAGCAGTTTATATCAAACTAGCGGGAGGGCCTCGAACACCGGGGAGCTGTTTTTT.

The gene calls are TRBV29-1 and TRBJ2-7; 11 nucleotides line up with TRBD1. The V and J ends lost 7 bases and 3 bases, in that order; junction bases with no gene match: 17. The CDR3 extends over 17 amino acids. Germline V CDR1 and CDR2: SQVTM, ANQGSEA. CDR3: CSGVDPGTGGVDYEQYF. CDR3 coding DNA: TGCAGCGGTGTCGACCCCGGGACAGGGGGAGTAGACTACGAGCAGTACTTC.

The J gene is TRBJ2-1, the V gene TRBV5-6; the D is unclear. Trimming cost V 3 bases and J 2 bases, with 3 bases left between them. Germline V gives CDR1 SGHDT, CDR2 YYEEEE. The length of the CDR3 is 12 residues. The CDR3 DNA is TGTGCCAGCAGCTCACCCTACAATGAGCAGTTCTTC. Translation gives CASSSPYNEQFF.

A single count supports this clone. V gene TRBV30 combines with J gene TRBJ1-5, with no clear D. CDR3 length: 13 amino acids. Looked up from germline, CDR1 is GTSNPN and CDR2 is SVGIG (reference sequence). V lost 1 base, J lost 3 bases, and 7 bases lay in between. In DNA, the CDR3 is TGTGCCTGGAGTGGTCGGGACAATCAGCCCCAGCATTTT. It yields the protein CAWSGRDNQPQHF.